This T cell receptor beta chain was recovered during a study of breast tumors, draining lymph nodes, adjacent tissues. Trimming shortened V by 0 bases and J by 4 bases, and 7 bases separated the two germline ends. This CDR3 comprises 13 residues. Germline V gives CDR1 MNHNS, CDR2 SASEGT. This clonotype was counted a few times. Axillary draining lymph nodes of breast cancer patients supplied the node samples. TCRdb ran MiXCR on the multiplex PCR reads and lists one entry per CDR3 protein. This table holds about 220,000 distinct CDR3 sequences, under 40% found once. The receptor's source is a female donor with breast cancer. Some clones in this sample may be carry-over from other donors' samples. The sequencing input was axillary lymph node tissue. The rearrangement uses TRBV6-1 and TRBJ2-7; tentatively, D is TRBD2 (5 bases). CDR3 protein: CASSEARVYEQYF. The CDR3, as DNA: TGTGCCAGCAGTGAAGCGAGGGTTTACGAGCAGTACTTC.